The clone carrying this T cell receptor beta chain has at least ten counts. One junction end disagrees with the germline gene, perhaps due to a read error. Within a library made for alpha chains, this beta chain is off target, and its count is uninformative. The data derive from a study of spatial heterogeneity in lung cancer. This sample's time point: sample taken at primary tumor resection. The study sequenced unsorted whole RNA from tumor, nontumor lung or frozen PBMC. The donors were more than 70 patients with non-small cell lung cancer that was early-stage and untreated. CDR3 length equals 15 residues. On each TCR cDNA molecule, a unique molecular identifier was present. TCRdb reprocessed the 5' RACE reads via MiXCR and lists one record per CDR3 protein. The table lists about 1,500 distinct CDR3 sequences, roughly 8.2% of them singletons.

The rearrangement joins TRBV12-3 or TRBV12-4 to TRBJ2-1; 11 nucleotides line up with TRBD2. The sequencing used normal lung tissue next to the tumor, collected at surgery. This clonotype originated in a female donor with early-stage non-small cell lung cancer. The CDR3 sequence: CASSIAGGPYNEQFF. For the CDR3, the DNA is TGTGCCAGCAGTATAGCGGGAGGGCCCTACAATGAGCAGTTCTTC.